Sequencing of this T cell receptor (beta chain) was carried out in a study of post-analysis software for immune sequencing data. For the study at large: Included among the disease courses, which were recorded for the cohort, were relapsing-remitting, secondary progressive and progressive-relapsing multiple sclerosis.

cDNA libraries of TCR beta carried unique molecular identifiers. Out of about 0.9 to 11 million T cells, 450,000 to 600,000 cDNA molecules were generated. TCRdb re-analysed the PCR reads in MiXCR, keeping a single row per CDR3 protein. The profile shows hundreds of thousands of distinct CDR3 sequences, 55% to 60% of them singletons. General study results and limits: TRBV5-6, TRBV5-1 and TRBV20-1 were among a few TRBV segments more frequent in patients than controls. Samples made in the same batch grouped tightly together by F measure. Multiple sclerosis was associated with a significant reduction in normalized Chao1 diversity relative to controls.

About this clonotype: Its specificity is unknown.

This CDR3 is built from 14 residues. CDR1 and CDR2 (germline): DFQATT, SNEGSKA (reference sequence). V trimming: 2 bases; J trimming: 8 bases; junction bases outside the gene matches: 7. Material: blood. This TCR was recovered from a girl aged 2-15 years with multiple sclerosis. V is TRBV20-1 and J is TRBJ2-1; TRBD2 agrees at 9 bases. The CDR3: CSARNSGRKHEQFF. As DNA, the CDR3 is TGCAGTGCTAGAAATAGCGGGAGAAAACATGAGCAGTTCTTC.